This TCR beta chain derives from a study of liver allograft versus peripheral blood T cells. Study background: Comparing T cell receptor repertoires in transplanted livers with those in recipients' peripheral blood was part of the design. Study-wide results and limits: Reported data describe T cell receptor repertoires within liver allografts as differing from those in peripheral blood.

Germline V gives CDR1 WNHNN, CDR2 SYGVQD (reference sequence). The CDR3 length is 10 residues. Trimming pared 8 bases from V and 4 bases from J, leaving 5 bases between. About this clonotype itself: What it binds is not known.

In TCRdb, the reads were re-called with MiXCR into one record per CDR3 protein. The sample includes over 10,000 distinct CDR3 sequences, under 20% of them seen just once. The rearrangement links TRBV10-1 to TRBJ1-1; D is uncertain. This receptor was taken from a human patient who had a liver transplant. The T cells may come from the graft donor. The CDR3 reads CASSCTEAFF. The CDR3 nucleotides are TGCGCCAGCTCTTGCACTGAAGCTTTCTTT.